This record covers a single T cell receptor beta chain. Germline CDR1 SGHRS, CDR2 YFSETQ. The CDR3 spans 15 residues. The V and J ends lost 2 bases and 3 bases respectively, with 11 bases between them. TCRdb processed the 5' RACE reads anew with MiXCR; each CDR3 protein has one entry. The table records over 300,000 distinct CDR3 sequences, around 6.8% of them present only once. This entry is derived from a study of T cells after yellow fever vaccination. This clonotype originated in a man between 18 and 29 years old who received the YFV17D yellow fever vaccine. Here the sequenced sample was PBMCs, taken around 45 days after the first yellow fever vaccination. This chain uses TRBV5-1 with TRBJ2-2; TRBD1 might be the D (5 bases). The CDR3 DNA follows: TGCGCCAGCAGCTTAGTAGGGGCCGACACCGGGGAGCTGTTTTTT. It is translated as CASSLVGADTGELFF.